Shown below are 30 T cell receptor beta chains from a single sample sequenced in a study of identical twins. One entry per CDR3 protein results from TCRdb running MiXCR on the 5' RACE reads. The sample consists of 550,000 to 800,000 distinct CDR3 sequences, just over 7% of them appearing once. These same records also appear under a second study, on yellow fever vaccine responses in identical twins.

The sample consisted of PBMCs. These receptors were obtained from a young woman in good health.

Only a few counts were recorded for this clonotype. The chain couples TRBV12-3 or TRBV12-4 to TRBJ2-2; a weak D match, TRBD1 (6 bases). V was pared by 6 bases and J by 4 bases, with 12 bases between. The CDR3 runs to 14 residues. CDR3 bases: TGTGCCAGCAGATCGGACAGAATCACCGGGGAGCTGTTTTTT. It is translated as CASRSDRITGELFF.

This clonotype was seen just once. This may arise from a read error, as a much more abundant clone is one base away. The chain carries TRBV6-5 and TRBJ1-1; the D gene is possibly TRBD1 (5 bases). In germline, CDR1 is MNHEY, CDR2 SVGAGI. CDR3 size: 14 residues. CDR3 sequence (DNA): TGTGCCAGCAGTTACGGGGGAGCGAACACTGACGCTTTCTTT. Translating it yields CASSYGGANTDAFF.

This clonotype was recorded at least ten times. The chain uses TRBV29-1 and TRBJ2-7, with 12 nucleotides matching TRBD2. V gave up 5 bases and J gave up 5 bases; unmatched junction bases: 7. This CDR3 has 14 amino acids. Germline V gives CDR1 SQVTM, CDR2 ANQGSEA. The CDR3 reads CSVSATSGSNEQYF. As DNA, the CDR3 is TGCAGCGTTTCAGCGACTAGCGGGAGCAACGAGCAGTACTTC.

This clonotype was counted ten times or more. The gene calls are TRBV7-9 and TRBJ2-7; 9 bases line up with TRBD1. CDR1 is SEHNR and CDR2 is FQNEAQ in the germline V gene (reference sequence). Trimming at V came to 5 bases and at J to 6 bases, leaving 2 bases not matched to a gene. This CDR3 comprises 12 residues. CDR3 bases: TGTGCCAGCAGCCGGACAGGGGTCGAGCAGTACTTC. This gives the protein CASSRTGVEQYF. The variable domain in full, with the rest retrieved from reference TRBV7-9 and TRBJ2-7, is DTGVSQNPRHKITKRGQNVTFRCDPISEHNRLYWYRQTLGQGPEFLTYFQNEAQLEKSRLLSDRFSAERPKGSFSTLEIQRTEQGDSAMYLCASSRTGVEQYFGPGTRLTVT.

The rearrangement joins TRBV11-1 to TRBJ2-1; the match to TRBD1 covers 7 bases. Germline V gene lookup returns CDR1 SGHAT and CDR2 FQDESV (reference sequence). The CDR3 sequence is 20 residues long. Trimming took 4 bases from V and 7 from J; bases not matched to a gene: 25. This chain's CDR3 is CASSSGNRTRGQFGRNEQFF. The CDR3 DNA follows: TGTGCCAGCAGCTCAGGCAACCGGACGAGGGGGCAGTTTGGAAGGAATGAGCAGTTCTTC.

This clonotype has only a few counts. V is TRBV29-1 and J is TRBJ1-1; D is unresolved. Trimming took 4 bases from V and 0 from J, leaving 12 bases between them. The V gene's germline CDR1 is SQVTM and CDR2 ANQGSEA. The CDR3 totals 14 residues. CDR3 sequence (DNA): TGCAGCGTTGGGGGTGGAGGGATGAACACTGAAGCTTTCTTT. It translates to CSVGGGGMNTEAFF.

V is TRBV12-3 or TRBV12-4 and J is TRBJ1-2, with a possible D match to TRBD1 (6 bases). The CDR3 has 12 amino acids. Trimming removed 5 bases from V and 13 bases from J, with 17 bases in between. CDR3 loop: CASSLRAGVGTF. CDR3 nucleotides: TGTGCCAGCAGTCTCCGGGCAGGGGTGGGCACCTTC.

This clonotype was picked up many times. The CDR3 nucleotides are TGTGCCAGCAGTTTATTGGGACTAGCTGGGAGCTCCTACAATGAGCAGTTCTTC. As protein: CASSLLGLAGSSYNEQFF. V gene TRBV27 combines with J gene TRBJ2-1, with 9 positions matching TRBD2. Germline V gene lookup returns CDR1 MNHEY and CDR2 SMNVEV (reference sequence). Trimming took 1 base from V and 0 from J; bases not matched to a gene: 7. CDR3 size: 18 residues.

This chain joins TRBV7-9 and TRBJ2-5, with D possibly TRBD1 on 6 matching bases. The V gene's germline CDR1 is SEHNR and CDR2 FQNEAQ (reference sequence). V lost 5 bases and J lost 3, with 16 bases in between. The CDR3 has 15 residues. Written as DNA, the CDR3 is TGTGCCAGCAGCCAAGGGGGAAAGGGGGAAGAGACCCAGTACTTC. It translates to CASSQGGKGEETQYF.

The V call is TRBV7-9, the J call TRBJ2-3; D perhaps matches TRBD1 (6 bases). V lost 5 bases to trimming and J lost 2 bases, with 20 bases between them. The CDR3 is 17 amino acids. Germline V CDR1 and CDR2: SEHNR, FQNEAQ (reference sequence). CDR3 sequence (DNA): TGTGCCAGCAGCCGGACGCAGACAGGTTTTCTCACAGATACGCAGTATTTT. Translating it yields CASSRTQTGFLTDTQYF.

This clonotype was counted many times. J is TRBJ2-1 and V is TRBV15; possible D gene TRBD2, 6 bases. The length of the CDR3 is 17 residues. The germline gives CDR1 LNHNV, CDR2 YYDKDF (reference sequence). Trimming stripped 1 base from V and 7 bases from J, with 20 bases between. This CDR3 reads CATSRGPRDSGGNEQFF. CDR3 bases: TGTGCCACCAGCAGAGGTCCCCGGGACTCTGGCGGGAATGAGCAGTTCTTC.

There are a few counts of this clonotype. The chain couples TRBV14 to TRBJ2-4; TRBD1 agrees at 10 bases. Germline CDR1 and CDR2: SGHDN and FVKESK. This CDR3 is built from 16 residues. V lost 5 bases, J lost 3 bases, and 7 bases stayed unmatched. CDR3 DNA: TGTGCCAGCAGCTTCGGACAGGGGGTATACAAAAACATTCAGTACTTC. Translating gives CASSFGQGVYKNIQYF. The full variable domain, completed using reference TRBV14 and TRBJ2-4, is EAGVTQFPSHSVIEKGQTVTLRCDPISGHDNLYWYRRVMGKEIKFLLHFVKESKQDESGMPNNRFLAERTGGTYSTLKVQPAELEDSGVYFCASSFGQGVYKNIQYFGAGTRLSVL.

In this sample, this clonotype turned up many times. The rearrangement links TRBV15 to TRBJ2-7; 7 positions match TRBD1. The germline CDR1 and CDR2 sequences are LNHNV and YYDKDF (reference sequence). V trimming: 5 bases; J trimming: 0 bases; junction bases outside the gene matches: 4. The CDR3 length is 14 residues. The CDR3 sequence is CATSWRQGSYEQYF. The CDR3 DNA reads TGTGCCACCAGCTGGAGACAGGGCTCCTACGAGCAGTACTTC.

This clonotype has only a few counts. The DNA of the CDR3 is TGCAGTGCCGGGGGCCCTAGAGGCGTACAGTACGTC. Translated, it gives CSAGGPRGVQYV. The rearrangement links TRBV20-1 to TRBJ2-7; D might be TRBD1 or TRBD2, each matching 6 bases. Germline CDR1 reads DFQATT; CDR2 reads SNEGSKA (reference sequence). Trimming removed 6 bases from V and 10 bases from J, with 19 bases in between. The CDR3 runs to 12 residues.

This clonotype was picked up a small number of times. CDR3 protein: CAIGRYSGANVLTF. Written as DNA, the CDR3 is TGTGCCATCGGACGGTACTCTGGGGCCAACGTCCTGACTTTC. This chain connects TRBV27 to TRBJ2-6; D uncertain. CDR3 length: 14 amino acids. The germline V and J ends were trimmed by 10 bases and 0 bases, with 10 bases remaining between them. Germline V gene lookup returns CDR1 MNHEY and CDR2 SMNVEV (reference sequence).

This chain uses TRBV20-1 with TRBJ1-2; D possibly corresponds to TRBD1 (5 bases). CDR1 and CDR2 (germline): DFQATT, SNEGSKA (reference sequence). V was cut by 0 bases and J by 3 bases, with 17 bases left in between. CDR3 length equals 16 residues. The CDR3 here is CSARDNIGQLDYGYTF. In DNA, the CDR3 is TGCAGTGCTAGAGATAATATAGGACAATTGGACTATGGCTACACCTTC.

This clonotype was observed a handful of times. The chain employs TRBV10-3 and TRBJ2-6; 12 bases line up with TRBD2. The J segment lost 1 base and the V segment lost 4 bases, leaving 8 bases of the junction unmatched. This CDR3 comprises 19 residues. CDR1 is ENHRY and CDR2 is SYGVKD in the germline V gene. The CDR3: CAISGPTSGRGSGANVLTF. The CDR3 DNA sequence: TGTGCCATCAGTGGGCCGACTAGCGGGAGAGGTTCTGGGGCCAACGTCCTGACTTTC.

This clonotype showed up just a few times. The rearrangement uses TRBV7-3 and TRBJ2-5; D gene uncertain. CDR1 is SGHTA and CDR2 is FQGTGA in the germline V gene. V dropped 3 bases and J dropped 4 bases, with 12 bases sitting between them. The CDR3 totals 14 residues. In nucleotides, the CDR3 is TGTGCCAGCAGCTTCGGCGGACCCGGAGAGACCCAGTACTTC. This sequence encodes CASSFGGPGETQYF.

This clonotype was seen a handful of times. The genes are TRBV18 and TRBJ2-2, with TRBD2 identical over 8 bases. Germline CDR1 and CDR2: KGHSH and LQKENI. V shed 3 bases and J 2 bases; nucleotides not matched to a gene: 5. The CDR3 length is 16 residues. This chain's CDR3 is CASSPSGEINTGELFF. CDR3 sequence (DNA): TGTGCCAGCTCACCTAGCGGGGAGATAAACACCGGGGAGCTGTTTTTT.

In this sample, this clonotype turned up many times. The CDR3 spells CASTRNRGVAGELFF. The CDR3 DNA sequence: TGTGCCAGCACCCGGAACAGAGGGGTTGCCGGGGAGCTGTTTTTT. The chain has TRBV2 and TRBJ2-2, with D perhaps TRBD1 or TRBD2 (5 bases each). The CDR3 extends over 15 amino acids. Germline values: CDR1 SNHLY, CDR2 FYNNEI. The ends were cut back, 7 bases at V and 6 bases at J, with 18 bases in the middle.

This clonotype came up many times. This sequence joins TRBV12-3 or TRBV12-4 and TRBJ1-2; perhaps TRBD1 as D (5 bases). V shed 2 bases and J shed 0 bases, with 10 bases lying between them. The CDR3 has 15 residues. CDR3 sequence (DNA): TGTGCCAGCAGTTTAAGACAGCAAGCTAACTATGGCTACACCTTC. Protein sequence: CASSLRQQANYGYTF.

The chain recombines TRBV14 with TRBJ2-1, with D perhaps matching TRBD1 (5 bases). This CDR3 contains 17 residues. Trimming took 4 bases from V and 5 from J, leaving 21 bases between them. Germline assignment: CDR1 SGHDN and CDR2 FVKESK. CDR3 sequence reads: CASSPLLGQGKNNEQFF. DNA for the CDR3: TGTGCCAGCAGCCCCCTGTTAGGGCAGGGAAAGAACAATGAGCAGTTCTTC.

The chain has TRBV7-9 and TRBJ2-3; TRBD1 agrees at 10 bases. The CDR3 length is 16 residues. Germline assignment: CDR1 SEHNR and CDR2 FQNEAQ (reference sequence). V lost 5 bases, J lost 3 bases, and 8 bases stayed unmatched. The CDR3 bases are TGTGCCAGCAGCACAAGACAGGGGGCATTAACAGATACGCAGTATTTT. Translating gives CASSTRQGALTDTQYF.

This clonotype was detected many times. In DNA, the CDR3 is TGCGCCAGCAGCTGGGCCGGGACTAGCGGGAGGGCCGTCACCGGGGAGCTGTTTTTT. It is translated as CASSWAGTSGRAVTGELFF. This sequence joins TRBV5-1 and TRBJ2-2; the match to TRBD2 covers 16 bases. The CDR3 is 19 amino acids. Trimming took 3 bases from V and 4 from J; bases not matched to a gene: 9. Germline lookup yields CDR1 SGHRS and CDR2 YFSETQ.

This clonotype was seen ten or more times. The chain is built from TRBV5-1 and TRBJ2-1, with D tentatively TRBD2 (6 bases). Trimming left V 1 base short and J 0 bases short, with 14 bases between. The CDR3 loop spans 17 amino acids. Germline CDR1 reads SGHRS; CDR2 reads YFSETQ. The CDR3, as DNA: TGCGCCAGCAGCTTGCTCGGGGGAATAAGCTCCTACAATGAGCAGTTCTTC. This translates into CASSLLGGISSYNEQFF.

This clonotype was seen a handful of times. This rearrangement joins TRBV6-1 to TRBJ1-4; 7 bases agree with TRBD1. Per germline, CDR1 MNHNS and CDR2 SASEGT. This CDR3 has 16 residues. Trimming at V came to 6 bases and at J to 0 bases, leaving 7 bases not matched to a gene. CDR3: CASSRGTVATNEKLFF. The CDR3 coding sequence is TGTGCCAGCAGCCGAGGGACAGTTGCAACTAATGAAAAACTGTTTTTT.

The rearrangement uses TRBV24-1 and TRBJ2-1; 7 positions match TRBD2. This CDR3 is 19 amino acids long. V gave up 9 bases and J gave up 0 bases; unmatched junction bases: 19. Germline values: CDR1 KGHDR, CDR2 SFDVKD. This CDR3 is CATRGASGVPSSSYNEQFF. The CDR3 coding sequence is TGTGCCACCCGCGGGGCCAGCGGGGTCCCCTCTAGCTCCTACAATGAGCAGTTCTTC.

The chain is built from TRBV12-3 or TRBV12-4 and TRBJ2-3; 7 bases line up with TRBD2. CDR3 size: 17 residues. J gave up 2 bases and V 6 bases, and 14 bases lay outside the gene matches. CDR3 nucleotide sequence: TGTGCCAGCAGCCCCGATCTAGCGGATTCCTTCACAGATACGCAGTATTTT. This translates into CASSPDLADSFTDTQYF.

This clonotype showed up just a few times. The chain joins TRBV15 to TRBJ2-7; no definite D call. Trimming removed 1 base at V and 0 bases at J, with 10 bases between. The length of the CDR3 is 15 residues. The germline CDR1 and CDR2 sequences are LNHNV and YYDKDF (reference sequence). CDR3 loop: CATSRGSAPSYEQYF. The CDR3 nucleotides read TGTGCCACCAGCAGAGGGTCCGCTCCCTCCTACGAGCAGTACTTC.

The rearrangement links TRBV24-1 to TRBJ1-3; D is unclear. V shed 4 bases and J shed 8 bases, with 8 bases lying between them. Germline values: CDR1 KGHDR, CDR2 SFDVKD. This CDR3 is 12 amino acids long. The CDR3 sequence is CATSDRGDTIYF. DNA of the CDR3: TGTGCCACCAGTGACCGCGGGGACACCATATATTTT.